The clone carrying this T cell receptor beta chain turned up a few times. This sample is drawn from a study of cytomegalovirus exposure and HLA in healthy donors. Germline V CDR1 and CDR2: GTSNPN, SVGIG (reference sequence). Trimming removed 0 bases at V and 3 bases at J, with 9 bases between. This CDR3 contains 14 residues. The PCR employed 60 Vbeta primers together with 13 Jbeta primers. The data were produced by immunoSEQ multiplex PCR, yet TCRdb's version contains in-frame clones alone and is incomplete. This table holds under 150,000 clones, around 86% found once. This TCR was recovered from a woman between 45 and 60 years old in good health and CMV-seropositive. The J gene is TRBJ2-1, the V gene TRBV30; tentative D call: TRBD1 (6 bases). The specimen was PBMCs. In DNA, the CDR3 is TGTGCCTGGAGTGTTACAGGGAACTACAATGAGCAGTTCTTC. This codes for CAWSVTGNYNEQFF.